The entry below describes one TCR beta chain. TCRdb's copy holds only in-frame clones and misses some; the assay was immunoSEQ multiplex PCR. The table records approximately 220,000 clones, 75% to 85% of them present only once. The CDR3 covers 18 residues. The germline V gene has CDR1 LGHNA and CDR2 YNFKEQ. The ends lost 6 bases at V and 7 bases at J; junction bases unmatched: 20. The data belong to a study of blood T cell repertoires in COVID-19. The overall study: Specimens from acute and convalescent COVID-19 originated in the United States, Italy and Spain.

The sequenced material came from peripheral blood. The clonotype comes from a woman in her 70s with acute or convalescent COVID-19. The J gene is TRBJ1-5, the V gene TRBV4-2, with 8 nucleotides matching TRBD1. The CDR3 DNA reads as TGTGCCAGCAGGGCAAGCGCCCAGGGGACAGGCGGTTCGCAGCCCCAGCATTTT. This gives the protein CASRASAQGTGGSQPQHF.